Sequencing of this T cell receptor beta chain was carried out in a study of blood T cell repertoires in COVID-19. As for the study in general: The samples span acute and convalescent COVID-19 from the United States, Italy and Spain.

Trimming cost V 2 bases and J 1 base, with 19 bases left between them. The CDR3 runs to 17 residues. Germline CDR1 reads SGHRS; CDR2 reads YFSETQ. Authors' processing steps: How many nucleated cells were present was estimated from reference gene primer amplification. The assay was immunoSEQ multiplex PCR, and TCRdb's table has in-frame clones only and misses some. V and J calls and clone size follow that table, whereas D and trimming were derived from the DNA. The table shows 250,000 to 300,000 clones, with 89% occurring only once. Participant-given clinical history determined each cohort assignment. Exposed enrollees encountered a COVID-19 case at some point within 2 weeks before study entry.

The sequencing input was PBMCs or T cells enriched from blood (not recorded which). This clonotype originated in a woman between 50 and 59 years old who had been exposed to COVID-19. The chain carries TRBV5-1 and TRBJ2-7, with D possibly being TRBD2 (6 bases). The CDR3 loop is CASSFGPPGVTSYEQYF. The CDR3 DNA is TGCGCCAGCAGCTTTGGGCCCCCGGGGGTGACATCCTACGAGCAGTACTTC.